The clone carrying this T cell receptor beta chain has just a few counts. Its antigen is not identified. One entry per CDR3 protein results from TCRdb running MiXCR on the reads. In the table there are 350,000 to 550,000 distinct CDR3 sequences, roughly 31% of which are singletons. This specimen comes from a study of T cell repertoires in cytomegalovirus infection. Across the whole study: Both CMV infection and a matching HLA type were indicated by public TCR beta signatures.

Study-level results: Adding up the frequency of public TCR beta families identified people who carried CMV plus the relevant HLA. Within the response measured ex vivo, HLA-C-restricted CMV-specific TCR beta clonotypes were dominant.

Trimming took off 6 bases at V and 5 bases at J, with 6 bases between the two ends. CDR3 length equals 11 residues. The material sequenced was PBMCs. This chain uses TRBV12-3 or TRBV12-4 with TRBJ2-3, with no clear D. The source is a human donor in good health (CMV status not recorded). Some clones in this sample may be carry-over from other donors' samples. CDR3 bases: TGTGCCAGCAGGATCTTAGATACGCAGTATTTT. Translating gives CASRILDTQYF.